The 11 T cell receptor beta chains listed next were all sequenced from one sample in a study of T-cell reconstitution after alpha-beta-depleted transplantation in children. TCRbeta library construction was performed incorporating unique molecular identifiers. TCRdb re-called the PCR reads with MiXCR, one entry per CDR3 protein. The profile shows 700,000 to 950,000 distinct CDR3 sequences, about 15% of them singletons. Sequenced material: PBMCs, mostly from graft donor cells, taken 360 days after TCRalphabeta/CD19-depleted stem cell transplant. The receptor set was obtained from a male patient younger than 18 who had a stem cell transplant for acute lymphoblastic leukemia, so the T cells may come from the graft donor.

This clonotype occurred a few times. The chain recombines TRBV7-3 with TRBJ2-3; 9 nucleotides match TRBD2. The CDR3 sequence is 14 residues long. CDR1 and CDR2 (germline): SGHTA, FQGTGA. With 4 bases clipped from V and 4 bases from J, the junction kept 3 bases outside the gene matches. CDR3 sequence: CASSSLAGSDTQYF. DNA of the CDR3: TGTGCCAGCAGCTCTCTAGCGGGGTCAGATACGCAGTATTTT.

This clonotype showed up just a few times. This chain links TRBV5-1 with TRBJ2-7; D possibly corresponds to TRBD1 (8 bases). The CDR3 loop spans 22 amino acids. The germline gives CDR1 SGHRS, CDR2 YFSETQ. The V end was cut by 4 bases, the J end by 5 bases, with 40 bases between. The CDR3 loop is CASSPTVQGAPASGSWGDEQYF. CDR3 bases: TGCGCCAGCAGCCCCACGGTTCAGGGGGCGCCGGCTAGCGGATCTTGGGGAGACGAGCAGTACTTC.

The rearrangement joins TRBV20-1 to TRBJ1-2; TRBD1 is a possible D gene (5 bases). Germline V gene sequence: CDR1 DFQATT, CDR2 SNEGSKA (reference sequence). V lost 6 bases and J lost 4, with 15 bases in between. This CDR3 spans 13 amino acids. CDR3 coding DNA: TGCAGTGCCCTCGGGCAGGGCCCCTATGGCTACACCTTC. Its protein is CSALGQGPYGYTF.

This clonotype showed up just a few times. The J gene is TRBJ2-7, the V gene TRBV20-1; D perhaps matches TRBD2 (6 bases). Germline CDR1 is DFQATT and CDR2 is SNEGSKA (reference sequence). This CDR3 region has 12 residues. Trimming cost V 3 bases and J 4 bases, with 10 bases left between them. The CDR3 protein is CSASGSMYEQYF. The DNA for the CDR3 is TGCAGTGCTAGCGGGAGTATGTACGAGCAGTACTTC.

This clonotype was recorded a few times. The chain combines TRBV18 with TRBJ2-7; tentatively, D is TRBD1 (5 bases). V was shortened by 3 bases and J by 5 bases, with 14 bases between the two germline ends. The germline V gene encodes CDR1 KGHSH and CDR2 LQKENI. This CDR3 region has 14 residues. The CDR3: CASSPLPGLHEQYF. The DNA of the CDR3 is TGTGCCAGCTCACCCCTGCCAGGGTTACACGAGCAGTACTTC.

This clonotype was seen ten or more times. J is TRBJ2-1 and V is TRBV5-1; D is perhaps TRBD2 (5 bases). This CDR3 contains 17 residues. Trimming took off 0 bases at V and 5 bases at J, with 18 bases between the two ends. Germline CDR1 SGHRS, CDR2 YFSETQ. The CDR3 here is CASSLEYGVPLDNEQFF. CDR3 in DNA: TGCGCCAGCAGCTTGGAATACGGGGTGCCTCTAGACAATGAGCAGTTCTTC.

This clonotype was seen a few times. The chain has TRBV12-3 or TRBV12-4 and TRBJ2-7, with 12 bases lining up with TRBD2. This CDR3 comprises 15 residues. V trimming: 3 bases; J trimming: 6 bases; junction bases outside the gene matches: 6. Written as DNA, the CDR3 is TGTGCCAGCAGTTTGACTAGCGGGAGAGCACGCGAGCAGTACTTC. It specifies CASSLTSGRAREQYF.

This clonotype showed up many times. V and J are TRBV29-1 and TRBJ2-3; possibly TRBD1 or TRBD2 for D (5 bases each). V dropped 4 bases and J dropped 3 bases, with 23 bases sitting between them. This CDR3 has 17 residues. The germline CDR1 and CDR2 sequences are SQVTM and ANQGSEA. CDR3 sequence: CSVVREPLVASTDTQYF. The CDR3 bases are TGCAGCGTTGTCAGGGAACCCCTCGTAGCGTCGACAGATACGCAGTATTTT.

CDR3 sequence: CSVEESGRAVETQYF. The CDR3 DNA sequence: TGCAGCGTTGAAGAGAGCGGGAGGGCCGTAGAGACCCAGTACTTC. The genes are TRBV29-1 and TRBJ2-5; 10 bases agree with TRBD2. CDR1 is SQVTM, CDR2 ANQGSEA, per germline. The CDR3 spans 15 residues. V was clipped by 0 bases and J by 4 bases; unmatched bases: 5.

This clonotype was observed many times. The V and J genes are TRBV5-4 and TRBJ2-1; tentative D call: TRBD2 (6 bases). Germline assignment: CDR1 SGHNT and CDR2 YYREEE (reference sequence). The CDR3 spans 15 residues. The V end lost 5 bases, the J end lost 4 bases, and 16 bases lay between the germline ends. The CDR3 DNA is TGTGCCAGCAGGATCGCAGGCGGGAAGTACAATGAGCAGTTCTTC. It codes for CASRIAGGKYNEQFF.

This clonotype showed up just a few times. This CDR3 is CASSEGLNTEAFF. The CDR3 coding sequence is TGTGCCAGCAGCGAGGGATTGAACACTGAAGCTTTCTTT. The V call is TRBV13, the J call TRBJ1-1, with D unresolved. Trimming cost V 5 bases and J 0 bases, with 7 bases left between them. The CDR3 length is 13 residues. In germline, CDR1 is PRHDT, CDR2 FYEKMQ (reference sequence).